The 4 T cell receptor beta chains presented below share a single source sample, sequenced in a study of shared clonotypes between healthy human individuals. The method was immunoSEQ multiplex PCR; TCRdb's version includes in-frame clones alone and lacks a portion of them. The top ten clones hold 0.45% of a sample with about 1.5 million clones, approximately 98% of them seen once. Specimen: naive CD4+ T cells sorted from blood. This sample's subset: CD45RA+ positively selected. The receptor set was obtained from a man younger than 40 in good health.

This rearrangement joins TRBV7-3 to TRBJ2-7; maybe TRBD2 (5 bases). CDR1 and CDR2 (germline): SGHTA, FQGTGA. This CDR3 comprises 14 residues. V lost 4 bases, J lost 0 bases, and 10 bases lay in between. For the CDR3, the DNA is TGTGCCAGCAGCTCAGACGGGAACTCCTACGAGCAGTACTTC. Encoded protein: CASSSDGNSYEQYF.

V and J are TRBV14 and TRBJ2-7; tentative D call: TRBD1 (6 bases). V was pared by 1 base and J by 0 bases, with 10 bases between. The germline V gene encodes CDR1 SGHDN and CDR2 FVKESK. CDR3 size: 15 residues. Here the CDR3 reads CASSQGAGVSYEQYF. In DNA form, the CDR3 reads TGTGCCAGCAGCCAAGGGGCAGGGGTCTCCTACGAGCAGTACTTC. Combining the CDR3 with reference TRBV14 and TRBJ2-7 gives the whole variable domain EAGVTQFPSHSVIEKGQTVTLRCDPISGHDNLYWYRRVMGKEIKFLLHFVKESKQDESGMPNNRFLAERTGGTYSTLKVQPAELEDSGVYFCASSQGAGVSYEQYFGPGTRLTVT.

The rearrangement uses TRBV6-5 and TRBJ1-5, with 7 bases lining up with TRBD1. Germline trimming cut 2 bases from V and 7 bases from J; bases unmatched to any gene: 5. This CDR3 is built from 14 residues. The germline V gene encodes CDR1 MNHEY and CDR2 SVGAGI. The CDR3 region has the DNA TGTGCCAGCAGTTACACAGGGGCAGGGCAGCCCCAGCATTTT. This encodes CASSYTGAGQPQHF.

On this clone: The identical CDR3 is also encoded by other nucleotide sequences in the sample. The chain recombines TRBV5-6 with TRBJ1-5, with D uncertain. The CDR3 is 13 residues long. With 5 bases removed from V and 4 bases from J, the gap between germline ends came to 10 bases. In germline, CDR1 is SGHDT, CDR2 YYEEEE. CDR3: CASSFGRNQPQHF. In DNA form, the CDR3 reads TGTGCCAGCAGTTTTGGACGAAATCAGCCCCAGCATTTT.